A selection of T cell receptor beta chains follows, all from one sample in a study of blood T cell repertoires in COVID-19. Some clones are missing from TCRdb's copy, which holds only in-frame ones; the method was immunoSEQ multiplex PCR. Found here are 270,000 or so clones, under 95% of them singletons; the top ten hold about 3%. The specimen was PBMCs or T cells enriched from blood (not recorded which). These receptors were taken from a man in his forties who had been exposed to COVID-19. The CDR3 runs from the conserved cysteine through the conserved F or W. Fields, in order: clone size, J gene, V gene, D gene, CDR3 DNA, CDR3 protein. A D gene is named only where the DNA matches it firmly. Size is stated for part of the rows, as once, few or many counts, or as a class when the clone is expanded.

clone_size: -
j_call: TRBJ2-2
v_call: TRBV5-4
d_call: -
cdr3_nt: TGTGCCAGCAGCTTGTTAAGTCTCAAGGGAGTATCCGGGGAGCTGTTTTTT
cdr3_aa: CASSLLSLKGVSGELFF

clone_size: -
j_call: TRBJ2-5
v_call: TRBV4-1
d_call: TRBD2
cdr3_nt: TGCGCCAGCAGCCCAACTAGCGGGAGGCCCCCAGGGACCCAGTACTTC
cdr3_aa: CASSPTSGRPPGTQYF

clone_size: -
j_call: TRBJ1-3
v_call: TRBV19
d_call: -
cdr3_nt: TGTGCCAGTAGTATTTATGGCTTAAACTCTGGAAACACCATATATTTT
cdr3_aa: CASSIYGLNSGNTIYF

clone_size: -
j_call: TRBJ1-1
v_call: TRBV4-1
d_call: TRBD1
cdr3_nt: TGCGCCAGCAGCCAAGTGATGGCAGGGGGGAACACTGAAGCTTTCTTT
cdr3_aa: CASSQVMAGGNTEAFF

clone_size: -
j_call: TRBJ2-5
v_call: TRBV2
d_call: -
cdr3_nt: TGTGCCAGCAGAGAGAGGGGGGGTGGAGAGACCCAGTACTTC
cdr3_aa: CASRERGGGETQYF

clone_size: -
j_call: TRBJ2-7
v_call: TRBV14
d_call: -
cdr3_nt: TGTGCCAGCAGCCAAGATAGAGAGAGGGTAGCCGAGCAGTACTTC
cdr3_aa: CASSQDRERVAEQYF

clone_size: -
j_call: TRBJ1-1
v_call: TRBV3-1/TRBV3-2
d_call: -
cdr3_nt: TGTGCCAGCAGCGTCTATGTCACAGCGGGGACTGAGGCTTTCTTT
cdr3_aa: CASSVYVTAGTEAFF

clone_size: -
j_call: TRBJ1-6
v_call: TRBV28
d_call: TRBD1
cdr3_nt: TGTGCCAGCAGTTGGGGACAGGGGAATTCACCCCTCCACTTT
cdr3_aa: CASSWGQGNSPLHF

clone_size: -
j_call: TRBJ2-1
v_call: TRBV3-1/TRBV3-2
d_call: TRBD2
cdr3_nt: TGTGCCAGCAGGCCGCCGATGTCTAGCGGGAGAGGGGGTGAGCAGTTCTTC
cdr3_aa: CASRPPMSSGRGGEQFF

clone_size: -
j_call: TRBJ1-3
v_call: TRBV5-1
d_call: -
cdr3_nt: TGCGCCAGCAGCTTACCAGGGGTTGGAAACACCATATATTTT
cdr3_aa: CASSLPGVGNTIYF

clone_size: -
j_call: TRBJ1-2
v_call: TRBV9
d_call: -
cdr3_nt: TGTGCCAGCAGCGTACAGGATACTAACTATGGCTACACCTTC
cdr3_aa: CASSVQDTNYGYTF

clone_size: few
j_call: TRBJ2-2
v_call: TRBV7-2
d_call: -
cdr3_nt: TGTGCCAGCAGTCCCGGACAGGGAGGGACCGGGGAGCTGTTTTTT
cdr3_aa: CASSPGQGGTGELFF

clone_size: -
j_call: TRBJ1-5
v_call: TRBV9
d_call: -
cdr3_nt: TGTGCCAGCAGCCTAAGCGCAAATCAGCCCCAGCATTTT
cdr3_aa: CASSLSANQPQHF

clone_size: -
j_call: TRBJ1-5
v_call: TRBV6-5
d_call: TRBD1
cdr3_nt: TGTGCCAGCAGTCGACAGGGAAACAATCAGCCCCAGCATTTT
cdr3_aa: CASSRQGNNQPQHF

clone_size: -
j_call: TRBJ1-5
v_call: TRBV3-1/TRBV3-2
d_call: -
cdr3_nt: TGTGCCAGCAGCCAAGAAGAAGCTTCTGGCAATCAGCCCCAGCATTTT
cdr3_aa: CASSQEEASGNQPQHF

clone_size: -
j_call: TRBJ1-1
v_call: TRBV28
d_call: -
cdr3_nt: TGTGCCAGCAGACTAGGTATGGGGTACACTGAAGCTTTCTTT
cdr3_aa: CASRLGMGYTEAFF

clone_size: -
j_call: TRBJ1-1
v_call: TRBV5-5
d_call: -
cdr3_nt: TGTGCCAGCAGCTCCCAGATGGGGGCAAGGTCTGAAGCTTTCTTT
cdr3_aa: CASSSQMGARSEAFF

clone_size: -
j_call: TRBJ2-1
v_call: TRBV6-5
d_call: TRBD1
cdr3_nt: TGTGCCAGCAGTTCCCGCCCGGGACAGGGGACTGAGCAGTTCTTC
cdr3_aa: CASSSRPGQGTEQFF

clone_size: -
j_call: TRBJ1-2
v_call: TRBV9
d_call: -
cdr3_nt: TGTGCCAGCAGCCCCCAAAAAGGGGATTTAGCCTTGGGCTACACCTTC
cdr3_aa: CASSPQKGDLALGYTF

clone_size: -
j_call: TRBJ2-2
v_call: TRBV6-5
d_call: TRBD1
cdr3_nt: TGTGCCTCCCAGCCCGGGACAGCCAACACCGGGGAGCTGTTTTTT
cdr3_aa: CASQPGTANTGELFF

clone_size: -
j_call: TRBJ2-7
v_call: TRBV30
d_call: -
cdr3_nt: TGTGCCTGGAGTGGCTCCAGGCTTTTCTCCTACGAGCAGTACTTC
cdr3_aa: CAWSGSRLFSYEQYF

clone_size: once
j_call: TRBJ2-5
v_call: TRBV6-5
d_call: -
cdr3_nt: TGTGCCAGCAGTTACAAGGGAGGGACCCAGTACTTC
cdr3_aa: CASSYKGGTQYF

clone_size: -
j_call: TRBJ1-4
v_call: TRBV6-5
d_call: -
cdr3_nt: TGTGCCAGCAGTTACTCGGGAGCTTACCGAAATGAAAAACTGTTTTTT
cdr3_aa: CASSYSGAYRNEKLFF

clone_size: -
j_call: TRBJ2-2
v_call: TRBV6-6
d_call: TRBD2
cdr3_nt: TGTGCCAGCAATATCGGACTAGCGGGAGCCGGGGAGCTGTTTTTT
cdr3_aa: CASNIGLAGAGELFF

clone_size: few
j_call: TRBJ2-3
v_call: TRBV7-3
d_call: TRBD2
cdr3_nt: TGTGCCAGCAGCTTTCTTAGCGGGAGGGGCACAGATACGCAGTATTTT
cdr3_aa: CASSFLSGRGTDTQYF

clone_size: -
j_call: TRBJ1-2
v_call: TRBV5-8
d_call: TRBD1
cdr3_nt: TGTGCCAGCAGCTTGACAGGGGAGGCTTCTGTCTATGGCTACACCTTC
cdr3_aa: CASSLTGEASVYGYTF

clone_size: -
j_call: TRBJ1-4
v_call: TRBV5-1
d_call: -
cdr3_nt: TGCGCCAGCAGCTTGGGGCAGGGCCCTGAAAAACTGTTTTTT
cdr3_aa: CASSLGQGPEKLFF

clone_size: -
j_call: TRBJ2-7
v_call: TRBV11-3
d_call: -
cdr3_nt: TGTGCCAGCAGCAGCACCGGGACATTCCTCTCCTACGAGCAGTACTTC
cdr3_aa: CASSSTGTFLSYEQYF

clone_size: -
j_call: TRBJ2-1
v_call: TRBV28
d_call: TRBD2
cdr3_nt: TGTGCCAGCAGCCTGAGCGGGAGGTGGGGTGAGCAGTTCTTC
cdr3_aa: CASSLSGRWGEQFF

clone_size: -
j_call: TRBJ2-7
v_call: TRBV4-1
d_call: TRBD1
cdr3_nt: TGCGCCAGCTCCTCGGGTAGGACAGGCAGGTACGAGCAGTACTTC
cdr3_aa: CASSSGRTGRYEQYF

clone_size: -
j_call: TRBJ2-1
v_call: TRBV28
d_call: TRBD2
cdr3_nt: TGTGCCAGCAGCCGTACTCCGGGACTAGCGAGCAATGAGCAGTTCTTC
cdr3_aa: CASSRTPGLASNEQFF

clone_size: -
j_call: TRBJ2-1
v_call: TRBV4-1
d_call: -
cdr3_nt: TGCGCCAGCAGCCAAGATATCCTTTCCCTTAGAAATGAGCAGTTCTTC
cdr3_aa: CASSQDILSLRNEQFF

clone_size: -
j_call: TRBJ2-1
v_call: TRBV9
d_call: TRBD2
cdr3_nt: TGTGCCAGCAGCCTCGACCTAGCGGGATACAATGAGCAGTTCTTC
cdr3_aa: CASSLDLAGYNEQFF

clone_size: -
j_call: TRBJ2-2
v_call: TRBV3-1/TRBV3-2
d_call: TRBD2
cdr3_nt: TGTGCCAGCGTCTCCAGTCCAGCGGGAGTTGGCGGGGAGCTGTTTTTT
cdr3_aa: CASVSSPAGVGGELFF

clone_size: -
j_call: TRBJ2-2
v_call: TRBV9
d_call: TRBD1
cdr3_nt: TGTGCCAGCAGCGTAGAAGAACAGGGGCTGGCCGGGGAGCTGTTTTTT
cdr3_aa: CASSVEEQGLAGELFF

clone_size: -
j_call: TRBJ2-7
v_call: TRBV7-6
d_call: TRBD2
cdr3_nt: TGTGCCAGCAGCTTGTTGGGACTAGCGGGAAACAGCGAGCAGTACTTC
cdr3_aa: CASSLLGLAGNSEQYF

clone_size: -
j_call: TRBJ2-7
v_call: TRBV21-1
d_call: -
cdr3_nt: TGTGCCAGCAGCATCTACAGGGGGCAGTACGAGCAGTACTTC
cdr3_aa: CASSIYRGQYEQYF

clone_size: -
j_call: TRBJ1-2
v_call: TRBV28
d_call: TRBD1
cdr3_nt: TGTGCCAGCAGGATGACAGGGGATCGAGGTGGCTACACCTTC
cdr3_aa: CASRMTGDRGGYTF

clone_size: -
j_call: TRBJ1-2
v_call: TRBV27
d_call: -
cdr3_nt: TGTGCCAGCAGTCCGCTGACAGCCAAGTATGGCTACACCTTC
cdr3_aa: CASSPLTAKYGYTF

clone_size: -
j_call: TRBJ2-1
v_call: TRBV6-2/TRBV6-3
d_call: TRBD2
cdr3_nt: TGTGCCAGCAGTTCCCAGAGACGTAGCGGGAGCTGTTTCTTC
cdr3_aa: CASSSQRRSGSCFF